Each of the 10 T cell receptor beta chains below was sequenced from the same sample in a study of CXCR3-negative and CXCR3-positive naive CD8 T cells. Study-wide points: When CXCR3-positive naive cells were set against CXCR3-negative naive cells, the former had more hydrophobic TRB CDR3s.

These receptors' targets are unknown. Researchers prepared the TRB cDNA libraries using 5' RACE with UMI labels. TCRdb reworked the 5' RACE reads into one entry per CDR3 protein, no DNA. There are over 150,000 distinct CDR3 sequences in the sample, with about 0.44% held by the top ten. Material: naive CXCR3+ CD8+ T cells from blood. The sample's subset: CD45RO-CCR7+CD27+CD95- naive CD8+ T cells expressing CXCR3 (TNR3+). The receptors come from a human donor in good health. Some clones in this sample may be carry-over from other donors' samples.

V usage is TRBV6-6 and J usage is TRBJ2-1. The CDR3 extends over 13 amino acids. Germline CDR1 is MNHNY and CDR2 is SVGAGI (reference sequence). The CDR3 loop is CASSYPETDEQFF.

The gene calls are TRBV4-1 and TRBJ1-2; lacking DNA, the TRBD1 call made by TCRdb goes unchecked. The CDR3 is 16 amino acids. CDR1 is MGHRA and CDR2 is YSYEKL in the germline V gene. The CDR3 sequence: CASSQIPGVGNYGYTF.

CDR3: CAISDSYGYTF. This chain joins TRBV10-3 and TRBJ1-2. Per germline, CDR1 ENHRY and CDR2 SYGVKD. The CDR3 totals 11 residues.

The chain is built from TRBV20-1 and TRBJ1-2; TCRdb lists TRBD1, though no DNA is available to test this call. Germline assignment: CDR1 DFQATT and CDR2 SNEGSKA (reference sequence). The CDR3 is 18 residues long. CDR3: CSARAEFGQGALDYGYTF.

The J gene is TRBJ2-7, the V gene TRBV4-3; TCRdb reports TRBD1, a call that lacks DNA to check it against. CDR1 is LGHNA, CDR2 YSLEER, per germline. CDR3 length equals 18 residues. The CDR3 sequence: CASSQDPFVAGRHYEQYF.

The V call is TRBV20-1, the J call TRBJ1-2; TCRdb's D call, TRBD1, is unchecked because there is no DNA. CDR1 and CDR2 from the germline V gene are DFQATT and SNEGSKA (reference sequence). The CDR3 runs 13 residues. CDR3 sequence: CSATPDKHYGYTF.

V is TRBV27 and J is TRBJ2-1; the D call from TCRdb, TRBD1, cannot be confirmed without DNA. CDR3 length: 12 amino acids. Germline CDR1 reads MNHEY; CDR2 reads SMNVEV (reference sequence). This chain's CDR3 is CASTGVLNEQFF.

CDR3 residues: CASSYSWTDTQYF. This chain joins TRBV6-5 and TRBJ2-3. The length of the CDR3 is 13 residues. Germline V lookup: CDR1 MNHEY, CDR2 SVGAGI.

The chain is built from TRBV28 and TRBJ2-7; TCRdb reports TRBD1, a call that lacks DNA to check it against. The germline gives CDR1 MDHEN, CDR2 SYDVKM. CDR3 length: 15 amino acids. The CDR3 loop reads CASSARQGFSGEQYF.

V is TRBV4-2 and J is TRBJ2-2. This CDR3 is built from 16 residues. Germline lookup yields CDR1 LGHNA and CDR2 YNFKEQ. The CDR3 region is CASSPTAGFNTGELFF.